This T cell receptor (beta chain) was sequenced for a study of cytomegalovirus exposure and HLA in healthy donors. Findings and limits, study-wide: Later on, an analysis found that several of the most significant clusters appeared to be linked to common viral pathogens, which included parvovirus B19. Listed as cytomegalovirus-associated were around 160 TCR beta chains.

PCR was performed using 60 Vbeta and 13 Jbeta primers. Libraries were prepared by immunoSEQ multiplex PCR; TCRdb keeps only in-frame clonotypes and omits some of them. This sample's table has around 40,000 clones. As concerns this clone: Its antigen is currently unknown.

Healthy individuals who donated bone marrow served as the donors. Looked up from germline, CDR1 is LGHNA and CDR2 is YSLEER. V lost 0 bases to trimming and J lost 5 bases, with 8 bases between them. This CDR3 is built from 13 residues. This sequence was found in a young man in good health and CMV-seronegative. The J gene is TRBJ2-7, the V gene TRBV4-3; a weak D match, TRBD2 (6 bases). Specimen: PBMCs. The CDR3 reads CASSQELAHEQYF. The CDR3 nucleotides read TGCGCCAGCAGCCAAGAACTAGCCCACGAGCAGTACTTC.